The sequence of this TCR beta chain was determined in a study of blood T cells in healthy people across ages. Whole-study findings and limits: Naive T cell percentage strongly correlated with TCR beta diversity. Age advanced and TCR beta diversity per million T cells fell, roughly linearly.

The germline V gene encodes CDR1 DFQATT and CDR2 SNEGSKA (reference sequence). CDR3 length: 15 residues. Sample-barcoded 5' priming and a J-beta primer mix drove a second PCR of roughly 6 to 12 cycles. Any given sample supplied a minimum of 3 million CDR3-containing paired-end reads. TCRdb passed the 5' RACE reads through MiXCR, listing each CDR3 protein once. The sample includes about 1.7 million distinct CDR3 sequences, about 30% of them seen just once. This clonotype was observed a handful of times. Its antigen is undetermined. The junction departs from the called germline gene at one end, perhaps through a read error.

J is TRBJ2-1 and V is TRBV20-1, with 8 bases matching TRBD2. The TCR comes from a woman aged 25 to 39 in good health. The sample comprised blood. The CDR3 is CSASTITSGFYEQFF. The CDR3, as DNA: TGTAGTGCTAGTACTATCACTAGCGGCTTCTATGAGCAGTTCTTC.